This T cell receptor beta chain was identified during a study of blood T cell repertoires in COVID-19. Study at large: The United States, Italy and Spain were the sources of the acute and convalescent COVID-19 samples.

V was pared by 0 bases and J by 1 base, with 4 bases between. This CDR3 has 14 residues. Germline V CDR1 and CDR2: SGDLS, YYNGEE. In regard to this clone: Other DNA sequences in the same sample also yield this CDR3.

Original methodology: Amplified reference gene primers provided the basis for estimating nucleated cell counts. Assay used: immunoSEQ multiplex PCR; TCRdb lists only in-frame clones, some missing. D and trimming come from the DNA, and the V and J calls and clone size come from that table. The sample includes 94,000 or so clones, around 88% of them seen just once. This TCR was recovered from a woman aged 70-85 years with acute or convalescent COVID-19. The chain uses TRBV9 and TRBJ2-2; D remains ambiguous. The sample was peripheral blood. In DNA form, the CDR3 reads TGTGCCAGCAGCGTAGCTCGGAACACCGGGGAGCTGTTTTTT. It translates to CASSVARNTGELFF.